Listed below are T cell receptor beta chains from one sample, sequenced in a study of OX40 agonist ivuxolimab in advanced cancers. TCRdb's table, derived via immunoSEQ multiplex PCR, lists solely in-frame clones and lacks some. Among fewer than 85,000 clones listed, 65% to 90% were seen once. The sequences come from CD4+ or CD8+ T cells sorted from blood, collected in a trial of the OX40 agonist ivuxolimab. All receptors come from an adult with an advanced solid tumor such as melanoma, head and neck, liver or kidney cancer. Both conserved end residues are part of each CDR3. Each record gives: V gene, J gene, CDR3 protein.

v_gene: TRBV30; j_gene: TRBJ1-5; CDR3aa: CAWSGGEDQPQHF
v_gene: TRBV2; j_gene: TRBJ1-1; CDR3aa: CASSAGGTEAFF
v_gene: TRBV6-6; j_gene: TRBJ2-7; CDR3aa: CASSGNQGFDEQYF
v_gene: TRBV5-4; j_gene: TRBJ1-6; CDR3aa: CASSFHPNSPLHF
v_gene: TRBV7-2; j_gene: TRBJ2-5; CDR3aa: CASNTPRGTGETQYF
v_gene: TRBV2; j_gene: TRBJ1-2; CDR3aa: CASSDTYPNYGYTF
v_gene: TRBV9; j_gene: TRBJ2-3; CDR3aa: CASSVGISSTDTQYF
v_gene: TRBV28; j_gene: TRBJ1-6; CDR3aa: CASSSRLSNTINSPLHF
v_gene: TRBV7-3; j_gene: TRBJ2-3; CDR3aa: CASSFSVPTSGGAPTQYF
v_gene: TRBV10-2; j_gene: TRBJ2-7; CDR3aa: CASSETGSRYEQYF
v_gene: TRBV5-1; j_gene: TRBJ1-1; CDR3aa: CASSLDTTEAFF
v_gene: TRBV18; j_gene: TRBJ1-2; CDR3aa: CASSPRDASYTF
v_gene: TRBV14; j_gene: TRBJ2-7; CDR3aa: CASSQTRVLFYEQYF
v_gene: TRBV19; j_gene: TRBJ1-4; CDR3aa: CASSITLSGEKLFF
v_gene: TRBV5-6; j_gene: TRBJ2-2; CDR3aa: CASSLLREGSTGELFF
v_gene: TRBV6-1; j_gene: TRBJ1-2; CDR3aa: CASSSRATESYGYTF
v_gene: TRBV6-5; j_gene: TRBJ2-1; CDR3aa: CASSFRGSNEQFF
v_gene: TRBV19; j_gene: TRBJ1-5; CDR3aa: CASSIAQHISFGQPQHF
v_gene: TRBV13; j_gene: TRBJ1-6; CDR3aa: CASSLQGHSPLHF
v_gene: TRBV7-9; j_gene: TRBJ1-5; CDR3aa: CASSLRQGGRNQPQHF
v_gene: TRBV25-1; j_gene: TRBJ1-3; CDR3aa: CASSEWTGPRGNTIYF
v_gene: TRBV6-1; j_gene: TRBJ1-6; CDR3aa: CASSERPGQNSPLHF
v_gene: TRBV6-1; j_gene: TRBJ2-3; CDR3aa: CASSGDRGFTDTQYF
v_gene: TRBV2; j_gene: TRBJ1-6; CDR3aa: CASGGQGNSPLHF
v_gene: TRBV28; j_gene: TRBJ1-1; CDR3aa: CASSSPRGDRGEAFF
v_gene: TRBV6-1; j_gene: TRBJ2-5; CDR3aa: CASRTSGGPGETQYF
v_gene: TRBV28; j_gene: TRBJ2-3; CDR3aa: CASSSSAGSTDTQYF
v_gene: TRBV5-1; j_gene: TRBJ1-1; CDR3aa: CASSLYLDNTEAFF
v_gene: TRBV5-4; j_gene: TRBJ2-3; CDR3aa: CASSAFDGAGIDTQYF
v_gene: TRBV9; j_gene: TRBJ1-3; CDR3aa: CASSSPRGRGTGNTIYF
v_gene: TRBV5-4; j_gene: TRBJ1-1; CDR3aa: CASSPDLGQGVRAFF
v_gene: TRBV25-1; j_gene: TRBJ1-2; CDR3aa: CASRGGTSGYTF
v_gene: TRBV2; j_gene: TRBJ2-7; CDR3aa: CASSPKGTGHYEQYF
v_gene: TRBV5-1; j_gene: TRBJ2-7; CDR3aa: CASSLLAGETYEQYF
v_gene: TRBV4-2; j_gene: TRBJ2-2; CDR3aa: CASSQDPGTSTGELFF
v_gene: TRBV15; j_gene: TRBJ1-1; CDR3aa: CATSRDQNGRGAKDEAFF
v_gene: TRBV30; j_gene: TRBJ2-7; CDR3aa: CAWSPQGYEQYF
v_gene: TRBV4-1; j_gene: TRBJ2-7; CDR3aa: CASSTRELYEQYF
v_gene: TRBV10-2; j_gene: TRBJ2-5; CDR3aa: CASSESIGLISQETQYF
v_gene: TRBV11-2; j_gene: TRBJ2-1; CDR3aa: CASSLNRGANEQFF
v_gene: TRBV7-2; j_gene: TRBJ2-2; CDR3aa: CASSLGQGRVTGELFF
v_gene: TRBV21-1; j_gene: TRBJ2-5; CDR3aa: CASSNELQGAWETQYF
v_gene: TRBV19; j_gene: TRBJ1-2; CDR3aa: CASSIDPTGYTF
v_gene: TRBV5-4; j_gene: TRBJ2-5; CDR3aa: CASSLGGGEETQYF
v_gene: TRBV4-1; j_gene: TRBJ2-7; CDR3aa: CASSQTGTGLYEQYF
v_gene: TRBV28; j_gene: TRBJ1-1; CDR3aa: CASSSLPDRGRATEAFF
v_gene: TRBV25-1; j_gene: TRBJ1-4; CDR3aa: CASSERLGEEKLFF
v_gene: TRBV29-1; j_gene: TRBJ2-3; CDR3aa: CSVEERGGSTDTQYF
v_gene: TRBV2; j_gene: TRBJ1-5; CDR3aa: CASSVGGDQPQHF
v_gene: TRBV7-9; j_gene: TRBJ2-7; CDR3aa: CASSPRPGLLSYEQYF
v_gene: TRBV27; j_gene: TRBJ2-3; CDR3aa: CASSPTDPRGTQYF
v_gene: TRBV7-2; j_gene: TRBJ1-1; CDR3aa: CASSLVQGAPEAFF